Listed here are 23 T cell receptor beta chains from one sample, sequenced in a study of T cells of healthy individuals. TCRdb analysed the 5' RACE reads with MiXCR anew, one entry per CDR3 protein. The sample lists some 85,000 distinct CDR3 sequences; approximately 4.7% were seen once. These TCRs come from a female donor in good health.

Ten or more counts support this clonotype. The V and J genes are TRBV14 and TRBJ1-3, with no clear D. The CDR3 has 14 residues. With 1 base removed from V and 2 bases from J, the gap between germline ends came to 6 bases. The V gene's germline CDR1 is SGHDN and CDR2 FVKESK. The CDR3 region has the DNA TGTGCCAGCAGCCAAGCGTTTCCTGGAAACACCATATATTTT. It specifies CASSQAFPGNTIYF.

This clonotype came up a few times. J is TRBJ2-3 and V is TRBV6-5; D is perhaps TRBD1 or TRBD2 (5 bases each). The CDR3 covers 18 residues. The germline gives CDR1 MNHEY, CDR2 SVGAGI. V was pared by 0 bases and J by 0 bases, with 16 bases between. CDR3 DNA: TGTGCCAGCAGTTACTCGAATAGGGGCGGGCGAAGCACAGATACGCAGTATTTT. Protein sequence: CASSYSNRGGRSTDTQYF.

This clonotype was picked up many times. This chain connects TRBV20-1 to TRBJ2-7; maybe TRBD2 (6 bases). V shed 6 bases and J shed 0 bases, with 18 bases lying between them. The CDR3 extends over 15 amino acids. Germline V CDR1 and CDR2: DFQATT, SNEGSKA (reference sequence). CDR3 in DNA: TGCAGTGCCCCCTTCCAGCGGGCGAGCTCCTACGAGCAGTACTTC. Residues: CSAPFQRASSYEQYF.

CDR3 loop: CASSQGYSNQPQHF. The CDR3 coding sequence is TGTGCCAGCTCACAAGGTTATAGCAATCAGCCCCAGCATTTT. The chain joins TRBV18 to TRBJ1-5; D is unresolved. This CDR3 is 14 amino acids long. CDR1 and CDR2 (germline): KGHSH, LQKENI. Trimming stripped 4 bases from V and 0 bases from J, with 7 bases between. Based on the CDR3 plus reference TRBV18 and TRBJ1-5, the full variable domain is NAGVMQNPRHLVRRRGQEARLRCSPMKGHSHVYWYRQLPEEGLKFMVYLQKENIIDESGMPKERFSAEFPKEGPSILRIQQVVRGDSAAYFCASSQGYSNQPQHFGDGTRLSIL.

This clonotype was counted a few times. The rearrangement uses TRBV6-1 and TRBJ1-1, with a tentative D call TRBD1 (5 bases). The germline gives CDR1 MNHNS, CDR2 SASEGT. This CDR3 is built from 12 residues. The germline V and J ends were trimmed by 6 bases and 4 bases, with 9 bases remaining between them. Here the CDR3 reads CASRTDSTEAFF. The CDR3, as DNA: TGTGCCAGCAGGACAGATTCCACTGAAGCTTTCTTT.

This clonotype occurred many times. The gene calls are TRBV2 and TRBJ1-4; D might be TRBD1 (5 bases). V lost 4 bases and J lost 3, with 9 bases in between. The CDR3 consists of 14 residues. Per germline, CDR1 SNHLY and CDR2 FYNNEI. The CDR3 bases are TGTGCCAGCAGTGGGGGGTCAGCTAATGAAAAACTGTTTTTT. Amino acid sequence: CASSGGSANEKLFF.

This rearrangement joins TRBV7-2 to TRBJ2-2; TRBD2 matches at 11 bases. This CDR3 is built from 17 residues. The J segment lost 2 bases and the V segment lost 5 bases, leaving 7 bases of the junction unmatched. Germline V lookup: CDR1 SGHTA, CDR2 FQGNSA. Here the CDR3 reads CASSLGLAGGNTGELFF. The CDR3 DNA reads TGTGCCAGCAGCCTGGGGCTAGCGGGAGGTAACACCGGGGAGCTGTTTTTT.

This clonotype was recorded at least ten times. The chain is built from TRBV7-9 and TRBJ2-1, with D hard to call. Germline-derived CDR1 and CDR2 are SEHNR and FQNEAQ (reference sequence). CDR3 length: 12 amino acids. Trimming cost V 5 bases and J 7 bases, with 9 bases left between them. CDR3 nucleotides: TGTGCCAGCAGCACGACCCTGAATGAGCAGTTCTTC. It encodes CASSTTLNEQFF.

This clonotype has ten or more counts. This chain joins TRBV6-5 and TRBJ1-1; D is possibly TRBD1 (5 bases). V was clipped by 7 bases and J by 4 bases, with 10 bases between them. Germline values: CDR1 MNHEY, CDR2 SVGAGI. The CDR3 runs 12 residues. The CDR3 loop is CASTGTGTEAFF. The CDR3 region has the DNA TGTGCCAGCACAGGGACCGGCACTGAAGCTTTCTTT.

This clonotype was counted many times. This sequence joins TRBV7-9 and TRBJ2-5; 7 nucleotides match TRBD1. The CDR3 is 14 residues long. Germline-derived CDR1 and CDR2 are SEHNR and FQNEAQ (reference sequence). V lost 0 bases and J lost 4; bases outside the gene matches: 2. The DNA of the CDR3 is TGTGCCAGCAGCTTAGCGAACAGGGGAGAGACCCAGTACTTC. This codes for CASSLANRGETQYF.

At least ten counts were recorded for this clonotype. The J gene is TRBJ1-2, the V gene TRBV6-5, with a tentative D call TRBD1 (5 bases). Trimming stripped 6 bases from V and 4 bases from J, with 18 bases between. Germline V gene lookup returns CDR1 MNHEY and CDR2 SVGAGI. The CDR3 runs to 15 residues. Written as DNA, the CDR3 is TGTGCCAGCAGACAACACGGGACGGATACCTATGGCTACACCTTC. It specifies CASRQHGTDTYGYTF.

This chain connects TRBV6-1 to TRBJ1-1; no definite D call. The CDR3 consists of 14 residues. V was cut by 1 base and J by 0 bases, with 6 bases left in between. CDR1 is MNHNS and CDR2 is SASEGT in the germline V gene. The chain's CDR3 is CASSEVQLNTEAFF. The CDR3 nucleotides read TGTGCCAGCAGTGAAGTACAACTGAACACTGAAGCTTTCTTT.

The V and J genes are TRBV12-3 or TRBV12-4 and TRBJ1-5; 8 nucleotides line up with TRBD1. Trimming cost V 5 bases and J 2 bases; bases outside gene matches: 5. This CDR3 is built from 15 residues. The chain's CDR3 is CASSPGQGGNQPQHF. Written as DNA, the CDR3 is TGTGCCAGCAGTCCAGGACAGGGAGGCAATCAGCCCCAGCATTTT.

The chain combines TRBV20-1 with TRBJ1-6; no clear D. CDR1 DFQATT and CDR2 SNEGSKA come from the germline V gene (reference sequence). V shed 6 bases and J shed 5 bases, with 14 bases lying between them. The CDR3 covers 14 residues. CDR3 loop: CSALTEEDNSPLHF. The CDR3 region has the DNA TGCAGTGCCCTCACCGAAGAAGATAATTCACCCCTCCACTTT.

The chain uses TRBV27 and TRBJ2-1; a weak D match, TRBD2 (6 bases). The CDR3 extends over 10 amino acids. V dropped 8 bases and J dropped 7 bases, with 6 bases sitting between them. Germline values: CDR1 MNHEY, CDR2 SMNVEV (reference sequence). The CDR3: CASGGNEQFF. CDR3 DNA: TGTGCCAGCGGGGGGAATGAGCAGTTCTTC.

The chain employs TRBV6-5 and TRBJ1-1; D is uncertain. This CDR3 region has 16 residues. Trimming removed 2 bases from V and 4 bases from J, with 17 bases in between. Germline V gene lookup returns CDR1 MNHEY and CDR2 SVGAGI. CDR3 sequence reads: CASSYIQAPWGTEAFF. CDR3 nucleotides: TGTGCCAGCAGTTACATCCAGGCCCCATGGGGCACTGAAGCTTTCTTT.

This clonotype was counted at least ten times. The V and J genes are TRBV7-9 and TRBJ2-3; D is ambiguous. CDR3 length: 15 residues. With 2 bases removed from V and 5 bases from J, the gap between germline ends came to 14 bases. Germline values: CDR1 SEHNR, CDR2 FQNEAQ (reference sequence). CDR3 amino acids: CASSLSASGRDTQYF. The CDR3 nucleotides are TGTGCCAGCAGCTTATCAGCGTCCGGCCGAGATACGCAGTATTTT. Full variable domain (missing parts from reference TRBV7-9 and TRBJ2-3): DTGVSQNPRHKITKRGQNVTFRCDPISEHNRLYWYRQTLGQGPEFLTYFQNEAQLEKSRLLSDRFSAERPKGSFSTLEIQRTEQGDSAMYLCASSLSASGRDTQYFGPGTRLTVL.

The chain recombines TRBV3-1 with TRBJ1-6; D perhaps matches TRBD1 (6 bases). V was cut by 3 bases and J by 7 bases, with 13 bases left in between. The CDR3 extends over 15 amino acids. Per the germline V gene, CDR1 is LGHDT and CDR2 is YNNKEL (reference sequence). Here the CDR3 DNA reads TGTGCCAGCAGCCAGATCCGGGACACGAATTCACCCCTCCACTTT. This translates into CASSQIRDTNSPLHF.

This clonotype was picked up many times. J is TRBJ1-1 and V is TRBV14; D is unresolved. The CDR3 loop spans 15 amino acids. Per germline, CDR1 SGHDN and CDR2 FVKESK. V was clipped by 2 bases and J by 4 bases, with 14 bases between them. CDR3 amino acids: CASSQFPTLSTEAFF. CDR3 bases: TGTGCCAGCAGCCAATTCCCCACCCTGAGCACTGAAGCTTTCTTT.

This clonotype was counted at least ten times. The genes are TRBV28 and TRBJ1-1; D is perhaps TRBD1 (5 bases). V lost 3 bases and J lost 0, with 11 bases in between. Germline V lookup: CDR1 MDHEN, CDR2 SYDVKM. This CDR3 has 15 amino acids. DNA for the CDR3: TGTGCCAGCAGTTTTGGGGCCCCCTTGAACACTGAAGCTTTCTTT. It yields the protein CASSFGAPLNTEAFF.

This clonotype has at least ten counts. The chain uses TRBV4-3 and TRBJ2-2, with D unclear. Germline loops: CDR1 LGHNA, CDR2 YSLEER. This CDR3 is built from 16 residues. V lost 0 bases to trimming and J lost 5 bases, with 13 bases between them. The DNA of the CDR3 is TGCGCCAGCAGCCAAGATTTGGCCCCCCTAACCGGGGAGCTGTTTTTT. It codes for CASSQDLAPLTGELFF.

The chain recombines TRBV29-1 with TRBJ1-1, with D hard to call. The V gene's germline CDR1 is SQVTM and CDR2 ANQGSEA. Trimming pared 6 bases from V and 1 base from J, leaving 6 bases between. This CDR3 contains 11 residues. In DNA form, the CDR3 reads TGCAGCGTATCAGAGAACACTGAAGCTTTCTTT. Its translation: CSVSENTEAFF.

This clonotype has a count of ten or more. The chain combines TRBV5-1 with TRBJ2-1; the match to TRBD2 covers 14 bases. Germline values: CDR1 SGHRS, CDR2 YFSETQ. CDR3 size: 17 residues. V lost 4 bases, J lost 5 bases, and 8 bases stayed unmatched. The CDR3 DNA follows: TGCGCCAGCAGCCTGGGGACTAGCGGGAGAATCGACAATGAGCAGTTCTTC. Its protein is CASSLGTSGRIDNEQFF.